This T cell receptor (beta chain) was recorded in a study of cytomegalovirus exposure and HLA in healthy donors. This clone has more than one count but fewer than ten. Its matching antigen is unknown. The CDR3 consists of 15 residues. CDR1 and CDR2 from the germline V gene are SGHVS and FNYEAQ. Trimming at V came to 5 bases and at J to 4 bases, leaving 8 bases not matched to a gene. With 60 Vbeta and 13 Jbeta primers, the PCR was carried out. Assay used: immunoSEQ multiplex PCR; TCRdb lists only in-frame clones, some missing. The sample contains about 120,000 clones, roughly 9% of which appear only once. Overall study findings and caveats: Prior analysis indicated that the majority of TCR beta V segments exhibited productivity approximately 87% or approximately 30% of the time. Association with HLA alleles at 0.05 false discovery rate was found for approximately 18,000 TCR beta sequences in a later analysis.

The chain recombines TRBV7-6 with TRBJ2-1, with TRBD2 matching 7 bases. Sequencing was carried out using PBMCs. This receptor was obtained from a man younger than 45 in good health and CMV-seronegative. The CDR3 bases are TGTGCCAGCAGCACCAGGGCTAGCGGATACAATGAGCAGTTCTTC. Translation: CASSTRASGYNEQFF.